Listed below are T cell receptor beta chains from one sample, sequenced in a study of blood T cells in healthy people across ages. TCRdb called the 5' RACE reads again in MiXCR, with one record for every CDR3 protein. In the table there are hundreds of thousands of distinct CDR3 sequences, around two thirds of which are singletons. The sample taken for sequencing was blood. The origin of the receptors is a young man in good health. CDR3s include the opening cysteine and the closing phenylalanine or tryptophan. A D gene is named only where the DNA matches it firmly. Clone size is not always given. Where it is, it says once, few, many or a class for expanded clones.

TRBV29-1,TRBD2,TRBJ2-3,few,TGCAGCGTTGGGACTAGCGATCGGGATACGCAGTATTTT,CSVGTSDRDTQYF
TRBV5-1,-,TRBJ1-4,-,TGCGCCAGCAGTTTGGCCCGGCCCCCGAAGGATAATGAAAAACTGTTTTTT,CASSLARPPKDNEKLFF
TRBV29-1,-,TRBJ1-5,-,TGCAGCGCAGGAGATAATCGGGGACAGCCCCAGCATTTT,CSAGDNRGQPQHF
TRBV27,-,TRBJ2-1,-,TGTGCCAGCAGGCCGGACTACTCACGCTATGAGCAGTTCTTC,CASRPDYSRYEQFF
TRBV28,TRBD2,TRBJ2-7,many,TGTGCCAGCAGTATACCATCCGGGGGGTACGAGCAGTACTTC,CASSIPSGGYEQYF
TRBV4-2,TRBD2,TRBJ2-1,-,TGTGCCAGCAGCCAAGATCCCAGCGGGGCATACAATGAGCAGTTCTTC,CASSQDPSGAYNEQFF
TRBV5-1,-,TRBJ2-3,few,TGCGCCAGCAGGGAGTCAGATACGCAGTATTTT,CASRESDTQYF
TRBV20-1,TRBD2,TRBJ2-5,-,TGCAGTGCACCGGGACTAGCGGGGGCTCACCAAGAGACCCAGTACTTC,CSAPGLAGAHQETQYF
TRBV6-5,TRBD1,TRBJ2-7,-,TGTGCCAGCAGTTACATCGGACAGGGGTCCTACGAGCAGTACTTC,CASSYIGQGSYEQYF
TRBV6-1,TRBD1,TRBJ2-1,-,TGTGCCAGCAGAGCCCGGACAGGGCGCGGGGATGAGCAGTTCTTC,CASRARTGRGDEQFF
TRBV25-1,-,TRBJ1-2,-,TGTGCCAGCAGTGACGAAGGCTGTGGCTACACCTTC,CASSDEGCGYTF
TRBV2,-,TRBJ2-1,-,TGTGCCAGCACTCCCGACGAGGCGGCGGGCTCCTACAATGAGCAGTTCTTC,CASTPDEAAGSYNEQFF
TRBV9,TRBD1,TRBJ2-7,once,TGTGCCAGCAGCGCGACATCGGGACAGGGGGCCTCCTACGAGCAGTACTTC,CASSATSGQGASYEQYF
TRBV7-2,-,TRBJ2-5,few,TGTGCCAGCAGCTCCCCGGTGGGAGGGGGCGTAGAGACCCAGTACTTC,CASSSPVGGGVETQYF
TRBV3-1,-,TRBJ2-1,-,TGTGCCAGCAGCCCCATGACCAATGAGCAGTTCTTC,CASSPMTNEQFF
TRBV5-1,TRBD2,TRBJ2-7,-,TGCGCCAGCAGCTTGGCTGGATCTAGCGGGGGATCCTACGAGCAGTACTTC,CASSLAGSSGGSYEQYF
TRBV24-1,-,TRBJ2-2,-,TGTGCCACCAGTGACAATTCGAGCACCGGGGAGCTGTTTTTT,CATSDNSSTGELFF
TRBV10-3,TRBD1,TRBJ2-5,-,TGTGCCATCAAGACCAGGACAGGGGGCCGGAAGACCCAGTACTTC,CAIKTRTGGRKTQYF
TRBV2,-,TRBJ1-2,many,TGTGCCAGCAGTGATATCCAGGGGTTAAGCTATGGCTACACCTTC,CASSDIQGLSYGYTF
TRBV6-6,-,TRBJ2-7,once,TGTGCCAGCAGTTACTCGGGCCACTACCACGAGCAGTACTTC,CASSYSGHYHEQYF
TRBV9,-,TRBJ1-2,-,TGTGCCAGCAGCCTTTACTTGAACTATGGCTACACCTTC,CASSLYLNYGYTF
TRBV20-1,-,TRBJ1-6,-,TGCAGTGCCGAAAAGGGAAATTCACCCCTCCACTTT,CSAEKGNSPLHF
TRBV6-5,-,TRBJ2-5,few,TGTGCCAGCAGTCACGACAGTGTGGGTCAAGAGACCCAGTACTTC,CASSHDSVGQETQYF
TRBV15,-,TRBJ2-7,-,TGTGCCACCAGCAGAGATAGGACTTTCGACGAGCAGTACTTC,CATSRDRTFDEQYF
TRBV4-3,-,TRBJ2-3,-,TGCGCCAGCAGCCAAGACAAACCGGGACTGCCGGCAGATACGCAGTATTTT,CASSQDKPGLPADTQYF
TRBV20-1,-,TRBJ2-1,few,TGCAGTGCTACGGAGACTAGACCGAATGAGCAGTTCTTC,CSATETRPNEQFF
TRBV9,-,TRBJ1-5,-,TGTGCCAGCAGCGTCAGGACTGACGGGCAGCCCCAGCATTTT,CASSVRTDGQPQHF
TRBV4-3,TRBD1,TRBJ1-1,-,TGCGCCAGCAGCCAAGATTACAACAGGGGAGGCACTGAAGCTTTCTTT,CASSQDYNRGGTEAFF